Following are 24 T cell receptor beta chains from one sample sequenced in a study of early T cells in non-severe SARS-CoV-2 infection. TCRdb reprocessed the 5' RACE reads via MiXCR and lists one record per CDR3 protein. The sample holds 17,000 or so distinct CDR3 sequences, about 6% seen once. Sequences were derived from whole blood, sampled at baseline. The receptors stem from an adult who was a healthcare worker with PCR-confirmed SARS-CoV-2 infection or an uninfected control (not recorded which).

A few counts support this clonotype. A read error may account for a junction end that differs from germline. The genes are TRBV18 and TRBJ2-1; D may be TRBD1 (5 bases). CDR1 and CDR2 from the germline V gene are KGHSH and LQKENI. This CDR3 has 15 residues. CDR3 residues: CASSPILGDYNEQFF. The CDR3, as DNA: TGTGCCAGTTCACCAATCTTAGGGGACTACAATGAGCAGTTCTTC. The whole variable domain, filled in from reference TRBV18 and TRBJ2-1, reads NAGVMQNPRHLVRRRGQEARLRCSPMKGHSHVYWYRQLPEEGLKFMVYLQKENIIDESGMPKERFSAEFPKEGPSILRIQQVVRGDSAAYFCASSPILGDYNEQFFGPGTRLTVL.

This clonotype was recorded at least ten times. The rearrangement uses TRBV15 and TRBJ2-2; 10 bases line up with TRBD1. Germline CDR1 reads LNHNV; CDR2 reads YYDKDF (reference sequence). With V trimmed by 3 bases and J by 4 bases, 2 bases remained unmatched. CDR3 length: 15 amino acids. The CDR3 DNA is TGTGCCACCAGCAGGCGGACAGGGGGCACCGGGGAGCTGTTTTTT. Its protein product is CATSRRTGGTGELFF.

This clonotype was observed at least ten times. The J gene is TRBJ2-7, the V gene TRBV27; 7 nucleotides agree with TRBD1. Germline V lookup: CDR1 MNHEY, CDR2 SMNVEV (reference sequence). This CDR3 is built from 17 residues. The V and J ends lost 3 bases and 3 bases, in that order; junction bases with no gene match: 14. CDR3 nucleotide sequence: TGTGCCAGCAGTTTCGACCGCCATGCTACAGGGGACTACGAGCAGTACTTC. It codes for CASSFDRHATGDYEQYF.

This clonotype was seen many times. The chain combines TRBV12-3 or TRBV12-4 with TRBJ2-5; D is possibly TRBD2 (5 bases). This CDR3 comprises 14 residues. Trimming stripped 5 bases from V and 4 bases from J, with 14 bases between. CDR3 amino acids: CASSPDARGETQYF. Written as DNA, the CDR3 is TGTGCCAGCAGTCCGGACGCCCGGGGAGAGACCCAGTACTTC.

This clonotype has at least ten counts. The CDR3 here is CASSLSGGGYNEQFF. CDR3 nucleotides: TGTGCCAGCAGCCTTAGCGGGGGAGGTTACAATGAGCAGTTCTTC. V and J are TRBV5-6 and TRBJ2-1; 9 positions agree with TRBD2. Trimming took 4 bases from V and 4 from J; bases not matched to a gene: 6. Per the germline V gene, CDR1 is SGHDT and CDR2 is YYEEEE. The CDR3 has 15 amino acids.

The chain joins TRBV29-1 to TRBJ1-4, with 9 bases lining up with TRBD1. Looked up from germline, CDR1 is SQVTM and CDR2 is ANQGSEA. Trimming took 6 bases from V and 8 from J; bases not matched to a gene: 7. The CDR3 length is 13 residues. The CDR3, as DNA: TGCAGCGTCGAACAGGGGGCTCGAGAAAAACTGTTTTTT. Its translation: CSVEQGAREKLFF.

This clonotype is medium-sized in the sample. The V and J genes are TRBV7-9 and TRBJ2-3; possibly TRBD1 for D (5 bases). The germline V gene encodes CDR1 SEHNR and CDR2 FQNEAQ (reference sequence). V gave up 5 bases and J gave up 0 bases, with 12 bases separating them. The CDR3 runs 15 residues. CDR3 residues: CASSPQGVSTDTQYF. The CDR3 nucleotides are TGTGCCAGCAGCCCACAAGGGGTTAGCACAGATACGCAGTATTTT. Combining the CDR3 with reference TRBV7-9 and TRBJ2-3 gives the whole variable domain DTGVSQNPRHKITKRGQNVTFRCDPISEHNRLYWYRQTLGQGPEFLTYFQNEAQLEKSRLLSDRFSAERPKGSFSTLEIQRTEQGDSAMYLCASSPQGVSTDTQYFGPGTRLTVL.

A few counts support this clonotype. The V call is TRBV20-1, the J call TRBJ2-5, with D unclear. CDR1 and CDR2 (germline): DFQATT, SNEGSKA (reference sequence). The CDR3 covers 11 residues. The V gene lost 0 bases and the J gene lost 5 bases, with 4 bases spanning the gap. This chain's CDR3 is CSARDLETQYF. DNA for the CDR3: TGCAGTGCTAGAGATTTGGAGACCCAGTACTTC.

This clonotype has ten or more counts. This chain joins TRBV4-1 and TRBJ2-3; a weak D match, TRBD2 (5 bases). Looked up from germline, CDR1 is MGHRA and CDR2 is YSYEKL. Trimming cost V 0 bases and J 3 bases, with 10 bases left between them. This CDR3 region has 15 residues. The CDR3 DNA reads TGCGCCAGCAGCCAAGATGAGAGGAGGACAGATACGCAGTATTTT. This translates into CASSQDERRTDTQYF.

This clonotype was counted ten times or more. This chain uses TRBV21-1 with TRBJ2-5; the DNA was not used to check the table's D call, TRBD1. TRBV21-1 is a pseudogene. The CDR3 has 15 amino acids. The CDR3 DNA reads as TGTGCCAGCAGCAAAGGTAGAACAGGGCAAGAGACCCAGTACTTC. Its protein product is CASSKGRTGQETQYF.

This clonotype showed up many times. This chain uses TRBV10-1 with TRBJ2-7; 14 nucleotides align to TRBD2. CDR1 WNHNN and CDR2 SYGVQD come from the germline V gene (reference sequence). This CDR3 spans 13 amino acids. The V gene end was trimmed by 8 bases and the J gene end by 7 bases; junction bases not matched to a gene: 4. The DNA for the CDR3 is TGCGCCAGCGGGACTAGCGGGGGTAAAGAGCAGTACTTC. Its protein is CASGTSGGKEQYF.

At least ten counts were recorded for this clonotype. The chain couples TRBV7-3 to TRBJ2-3; either TRBD1 or TRBD2 may fit D (5 bases each). This CDR3 spans 14 amino acids. CDR1 SGHTA and CDR2 FQGTGA come from the germline V gene. Trimming took off 4 bases at V and 4 bases at J, with 12 bases between the two ends. The CDR3: CASSSLRGSDTQYF. In DNA form, the CDR3 reads TGTGCCAGCAGCTCCCTGAGGGGTTCAGATACGCAGTATTTT.

This clonotype qualifies as medium-sized. The chain uses TRBV4-3 and TRBJ1-1; D possibly corresponds to TRBD1 (5 bases). CDR3 length: 12 amino acids. From germline, CDR1 is LGHNA and CDR2 YSLEER. The germline V and J ends were trimmed by 5 bases and 5 bases, with 9 bases remaining between them. The CDR3 here is CASSNRRTEAFF. The CDR3 region has the DNA TGCGCCAGCAGCAACAGGCGAACTGAAGCTTTCTTT.

This rearrangement joins TRBV7-9 to TRBJ2-7; D is possibly TRBD1 (8 bases). The ends were cut back, 8 bases at V and 4 bases at J, with 15 bases in the middle. CDR3 size: 13 residues. Per the germline V gene, CDR1 is SEHNR and CDR2 is FQNEAQ (reference sequence). CDR3 residues: CASSGQGLYEQYF. CDR3 nucleotide sequence: TGTGCCAGCTCAGGACAGGGACTATACGAGCAGTACTTC. Using reference TRBV7-9 and TRBJ2-7 for the parts outside the CDR3, the full variable domain is DTGVSQNPRHKITKRGQNVTFRCDPISEHNRLYWYRQTLGQGPEFLTYFQNEAQLEKSRLLSDRFSAERPKGSFSTLEIQRTEQGDSAMYLCASSGQGLYEQYFGPGTRLTVT.

This clonotype came up many times. The chain has TRBV6-6 and TRBJ1-2, with 9 bases aligning to TRBD1. Germline-derived CDR1 and CDR2 are MNHNY and SVGAGI (reference sequence). This CDR3 is built from 17 residues. Trimming at V came to 6 bases and at J to 0 bases, leaving 11 bases not matched to a gene. CDR3 sequence reads: CASRPQRQGGSNYGYTF. The DNA of the CDR3 is TGTGCCAGCAGGCCCCAGAGACAGGGGGGATCTAACTATGGCTACACCTTC.

This clonotype was detected many times. The rearrangement uses TRBV6-4 and TRBJ1-1; 7 bases agree with TRBD1. Per the germline V gene, CDR1 is MRHNA and CDR2 is SNTAGT. The V gene end was trimmed by 4 bases and the J gene end by 4 bases; junction bases not matched to a gene: 3. This CDR3 spans 13 amino acids. CDR3 DNA: TGTGCCAGCAGTGGGGACAGAGCCACTGAAGCTTTCTTT. Translating gives CASSGDRATEAFF.

This clonotype was detected many times. The chain carries TRBV7-3 and TRBJ2-3, with a possible D match to TRBD2 (6 bases). Germline values: CDR1 SGHTA, CDR2 FQGTGA. The CDR3 loop spans 18 amino acids. The V gene lost 11 bases and the J gene lost 0 bases, with 27 bases spanning the gap. The CDR3: CAPPRRGATDLSTDTQYF. CDR3 DNA: TGTGCCCCACCCAGGCGCGGGGCGACGGACCTGAGCACAGATACGCAGTATTTT.

This clonotype was counted ten times or more. This chain joins TRBV6-6 and TRBJ2-6; maybe TRBD1 (5 bases). Germline V gene data show CDR1 as MNHNY and CDR2 as SVGAGI (reference sequence). Trimming removed 5 bases at V and 4 bases at J, with 12 bases between. This CDR3 region has 15 residues. Here the CDR3 reads CASSETGSGANVLTF. The CDR3 DNA reads TGTGCCAGCAGTGAAACAGGATCCGGGGCCAACGTCCTGACTTTC.

By sample share, this clonotype is medium-sized. Its ends do not fully match the called genes, so a read error is possible. This chain joins TRBV6-1 and TRBJ1-6; TRBD1 matches at 8 bases. Germline CDR1 and CDR2: MNHNS and SASEGT. The CDR3 spans 15 residues. The DNA of the CDR3 is TGTGCCAGCAGCGGCGGGACAGGAGATAATTCACCCCTCCATTTT. Protein product: CASSGGTGDNSPLHF.

This clonotype was seen repeatedly, ten times or more. The chain uses TRBV7-6 and TRBJ2-7; D gene unclear. This CDR3 contains 13 residues. Trimming cost V 4 bases and J 6 bases, with 13 bases left between them. Germline values: CDR1 SGHVS, CDR2 FNYEAQ. The CDR3 is CASSSREIGEQYF. CDR3 nucleotide sequence: TGTGCCAGCAGCTCCCGCGAGATCGGCGAGCAGTACTTC. Full variable domain (outside the CDR3, taken from reference TRBV7-6 and TRBJ2-7): GAGVSQSPRYKVTKRGQDVALRCDPISGHVSLYWYRQALGQGPEFLTYFNYEAQQDKSGLPNDRFSAERPEGSISTLTIQRTEQRDSAMYRCASSSREIGEQYFGPGTRLTVT.

This clonotype turned up a few times. The rearrangement joins TRBV20-1 to TRBJ2-7, with 7 bases that match TRBD1. With 4 bases clipped from V and 2 bases from J, the junction kept 5 bases outside the gene matches. CDR1 DFQATT and CDR2 SNEGSKA come from the germline V gene (reference sequence). This CDR3 spans 13 amino acids. CDR3 nucleotides: TGCAGTGCTACCCGGACAGGCGCCTACGAGCAGTACTTC. Amino acids: CSATRTGAYEQYF.

The table lists this clonotype with many counts. The CDR3 DNA sequence: TGTGCCAGCAGTGAATGGGGAACACATGCTTTCTTT. It codes for CASSEWGTHAFF. The chain combines TRBV6-1 with TRBJ1-1, with unresolved D. The germline V and J ends were trimmed by 2 bases and 11 bases, with 12 bases remaining between them. This CDR3 comprises 12 residues. Germline CDR1 and CDR2: MNHNS and SASEGT.

This clonotype was seen many times. This rearrangement joins TRBV20-1 to TRBJ2-5, with 7 bases identical to TRBD1. This CDR3 has 12 amino acids. Germline values: CDR1 DFQATT, CDR2 SNEGSKA (reference sequence). With V trimmed by 6 bases and J by 4 bases, 5 bases remained unmatched. The CDR3 nucleotides are TGCAGTGCAGACCGGGACAGAGAGACCCAGTACTTC. Translation gives CSADRDRETQYF.

This clonotype was found many times. The chain is built from TRBV11-2 and TRBJ2-3; D perhaps matches TRBD2 (7 bases). Trimming stripped 5 bases from V and 2 bases from J, with 20 bases between. CDR3 length: 17 amino acids. Germline CDR1 and CDR2: SGHAT and FQNNGV. The DNA for the CDR3 is TGTGCCAGCAGCCTCAGAGGGGGGGCCGGCGACACAGATACGCAGTATTTT. As protein: CASSLRGGAGDTDTQYF.